This T cell receptor (beta chain) comes out of a study of blood T cells in healthy people across ages. Worth noting for this clonotype: Its antigen is as yet unknown.

Combining a sample-barcoded 5' primer with a J-beta primer mix, a second PCR ran for 7 to 11 cycles. The template-switch adaptor was a 5' adaptor with 12 random nucleotides. It tagged each cDNA molecule. TCRdb reanalysed the 5' RACE reads using MiXCR and keeps one entry per CDR3 protein. The data show over a million distinct CDR3 sequences, 40% to 55% seen once. General study points: Aged donors had fewer naive CD4+ cells and lower diversity than long-lived donors.

They isolated at least 7 million PBMCs from each sample. This TCR was sampled from a woman in her sixties or seventies in good health. Specimen: blood.

CDR3 region: CASIVLAGGSGELFF. The DNA of the CDR3 is TGTGCCAGCATCGTCCTAGCGGGAGGTTCCGGGGAGCTGTTTTTT. V gene TRBV7-6 combines with J gene TRBJ2-2; the match to TRBD2 covers 11 bases. Germline V lookup: CDR1 SGHVS, CDR2 FNYEAQ. CDR3 length equals 15 residues. V shed 7 bases, J shed 6 bases, and the junction held 7 bases outside the gene matches.